Shown below are 23 T cell receptor beta chains from a single sample sequenced in a study of blood T cell repertoires in COVID-19. This table comes from immunoSEQ multiplex PCR, and its TCRdb copy is limited to in-frame clones, with some not included. The sample shows around 100,000 clones, roughly 87% of them seen only once. The sample taken for sequencing was peripheral blood. The receptors originated from a man in his forties or fifties in a cohort sampled during active COVID-19.

This chain uses TRBV6-1 with TRBJ1-2; TRBD1 might be the D (5 bases). CDR3 length: 13 residues. The germline CDR1 and CDR2 sequences are MNHNS and SASEGT. V dropped 2 bases and J dropped 2 bases, with 6 bases sitting between them. CDR3: CASSESGNYGYTF. Written as DNA, the CDR3 is TGTGCCAGCAGTGAATCAGGGAACTATGGCTACACCTTC.

The table lists this clone with a count of one. The rearrangement links TRBV5-6 to TRBJ1-4; 7 bases map to TRBD1. CDR1 is SGHDT, CDR2 YYEEEE, per germline. Unmatched junction bases numbered 4, after V lost 2 bases and J lost 3 bases. This CDR3 is 15 amino acids long. The CDR3, as DNA: TGTGCCAGCAGCTTTACGACAGGGCCTAATGAAAAACTGTTTTTT. Its protein is CASSFTTGPNEKLFF.

The genes are TRBV7-2 and TRBJ1-1, with a tentative D call TRBD1 (6 bases). The CDR3 is 13 amino acids. Per germline, CDR1 SGHTA and CDR2 FQGNSA. V was pared by 4 bases and J by 2 bases, with 8 bases between. The CDR3 DNA reads as TGTGCCAGCAGCTCGGGACACAACACTGAAGCTTTCTTT. It is translated as CASSSGHNTEAFF.

The chain combines TRBV9 with TRBJ2-7; TRBD1 agrees at 8 bases. This CDR3 comprises 15 residues. In germline, CDR1 is SGDLS, CDR2 YYNGEE. V gave up 4 bases and J gave up 2 bases; unmatched junction bases: 8. The CDR3 nucleotides are TGTGCCAGCAGCCCGGGGCGGACAGGGACCTACGAGCAGTACTTC. Translation gives CASSPGRTGTYEQYF.

The chain uses TRBV18 and TRBJ2-7, with D possibly TRBD1 on 5 matching bases. This CDR3 comprises 14 residues. CDR1 is KGHSH, CDR2 LQKENI, per germline. The germline V and J ends were trimmed by 5 bases and 1 base, with 12 bases remaining between them. In DNA form, the CDR3 reads TGTGCCAGCTCAGTCGACAGCTTTTCCTACGAGCAGTACTTC. Amino acids: CASSVDSFSYEQYF.

The chain carries TRBV7-2 and TRBJ2-3; weak D call: TRBD1 (5 bases). V shed 4 bases and J shed 3 bases, with 11 bases lying between them. The length of the CDR3 is 14 residues. Germline CDR1 is SGHTA and CDR2 is FQGNSA. CDR3: CASSSGADTDTQYF. In nucleotides, the CDR3 is TGTGCCAGCAGCTCTGGGGCGGATACAGATACGCAGTATTTT.

The V and J genes are TRBV12-3 or TRBV12-4 and TRBJ2-2; D ambiguous. The V gene lost 7 bases and the J gene lost 6 bases, with 12 bases spanning the gap. The CDR3 runs 13 residues. CDR3 bases: TGTGCCAGCAACTTCCCCGGGTCCGGGGAGCTGTTTTTT. It is translated as CASNFPGSGELFF.

The genes are TRBV6-5 and TRBJ1-5; D gene unclear. This CDR3 is 13 amino acids long. The ends were cut back, 6 bases at V and 0 bases at J, with 6 bases in the middle. Germline CDR1 and CDR2: MNHEY and SVGAGI. The CDR3 DNA follows: TGTGCCAGCAGCACTAATAGCAATCAGCCCCAGCATTTT. Protein sequence: CASSTNSNQPQHF.

The rearrangement links TRBV5-6 to TRBJ2-3; D perhaps matches TRBD1 (6 bases). Germline V gene sequence: CDR1 SGHDT, CDR2 YYEEEE. V was clipped by 7 bases and J by 6 bases, with 15 bases between them. CDR3 length equals 13 residues. The CDR3 spells CASRGQHRDTQYF. CDR3 nucleotide sequence: TGTGCCAGCCGAGGACAGCACAGGGATACGCAGTATTTT.

The chain links TRBV4-1 to TRBJ2-1, with D perhaps TRBD1 (6 bases). Germline V gene lookup returns CDR1 MGHRA and CDR2 YSYEKL. Trimming removed 2 bases at V and 1 base at J, with 12 bases between. CDR3 size: 16 residues. The DNA of the CDR3 is TGCGCCAGCAGCCAAAAAGGGGACAATTCCTACAATGAGCAGTTCTTC. Protein sequence: CASSQKGDNSYNEQFF.

This clone was found a few times. The V call is TRBV6-5, the J call TRBJ1-1; D is unclear. The V and J ends lost 7 bases and 2 bases respectively, with 8 bases between them. The CDR3 consists of 12 residues. Germline assignment: CDR1 MNHEY and CDR2 SVGAGI. This chain's CDR3 is CASNRGNTEAFF. CDR3 nucleotides: TGTGCCAGCAATCGGGGAAACACTGAAGCTTTCTTT.

The chain joins TRBV18 to TRBJ2-7; 9 positions agree with TRBD2. The CDR3 length is 13 residues. V shed 0 bases, J shed 6 bases, and the junction held 0 bases outside the gene matches. Germline V CDR1 and CDR2: KGHSH, LQKENI. The CDR3 spells CASSPPSGGEQYV. The CDR3 DNA reads TGTGCCAGCTCACCACCTAGCGGGGGCGAGCAGTACGTC.

The rearrangement joins TRBV7-3 to TRBJ2-7, with 9 bases fitting TRBD2. After removal of 2 bases from V and 2 bases from J, the junction contained 16 bases not matched to a gene. Germline CDR1 and CDR2: SGHTA and FQGTGA. This CDR3 is 19 amino acids long. CDR3 sequence (DNA): TGTGCCAGCAGCTTATCTGCGGGGGGGCCGTTCCGAGCCCCCTACGAGCAGTACTTC. Protein: CASSLSAGGPFRAPYEQYF.

The V gene is TRBV6-2 or TRBV6-3, the J gene TRBJ2-3; no clear D gene. CDR1 is MNHEY and CDR2 is SVGEGT in the germline V gene. V was clipped by 0 bases and J by 2 bases, with 6 bases between them. The length of the CDR3 is 14 residues. CDR3: CASSYSATTDTQYF. CDR3 nucleotide sequence: TGTGCCAGCAGTTACTCGGCAACCACAGATACGCAGTATTTT.

The chain carries TRBV19 and TRBJ1-2; a weak D match, TRBD1 (5 bases). Germline CDR1 reads LNHDA; CDR2 reads SQIVND (reference sequence). The CDR3 loop spans 14 amino acids. V shed 3 bases and J shed 8 bases, with 16 bases lying between them. This CDR3 is CASSIEGTGHGYTF. The CDR3 coding sequence is TGTGCCAGTAGTATCGAGGGGACTGGGCACGGCTACACCTTC.

The V call is TRBV9, the J call TRBJ2-2; 9 positions match TRBD1. The length of the CDR3 is 16 residues. The germline V gene has CDR1 SGDLS and CDR2 YYNGEE. Losses at the gene ends were 0 bases for V and 5 bases for J; bases not matched to a gene: 5. CDR3 loop: CASSVGRTGVTGELFF. The CDR3 nucleotides are TGTGCCAGCAGCGTAGGCCGGACAGGGGTAACCGGGGAGCTGTTTTTT.

The gene calls are TRBV7-8 and TRBJ2-2; 9 positions agree with TRBD1. After removal of 0 bases from V and 3 bases from J, the junction contained 2 bases not matched to a gene. CDR1 is SGHVS and CDR2 is FQNEAQ in the germline V gene. This CDR3 spans 16 amino acids. In DNA form, the CDR3 reads TGTGCCAGCAGCTTAGCCCGGACAGGGGACACCGGGGAGCTGTTTTTT. Translation gives CASSLARTGDTGELFF.

This clone has only one observation. The chain links TRBV10-3 to TRBJ2-2; 8 bases align to TRBD1. Germline V gene lookup returns CDR1 ENHRY and CDR2 SYGVKD. Trimming took 0 bases from V and 9 from J; bases not matched to a gene: 9. The CDR3 consists of 16 residues. The CDR3 sequence is CAISESIGQGSRELFF. The CDR3 bases are TGTGCCATCAGTGAGTCCATAGGACAGGGATCGAGGGAGCTGTTTTTT.

Details on this clone: This CDR3 is also generated by other DNA sequences in the sample. The genes are TRBV19 and TRBJ2-5; 10 positions agree with TRBD1. This CDR3 is 14 amino acids long. Germline V gene sequence: CDR1 LNHDA, CDR2 SQIVND (reference sequence). The ends lost 4 bases at V and 6 bases at J; junction bases unmatched: 5. The CDR3 region has the DNA TGTGCCAGTAGTACTGGACAGGGGGTGAAGACCCAGTACTTC. Residues: CASSTGQGVKTQYF.

The rearrangement joins TRBV6-5 to TRBJ2-1; D unresolved. The CDR3 spans 16 residues. The V end was cut by 2 bases, the J end by 2 bases, with 13 bases between. Germline V gene data show CDR1 as MNHEY and CDR2 as SVGAGI. CDR3 in DNA: TGTGCCAGCAGTTACGACACCTTTAGGCCCTACAATGAGCAGTTCTTC. This translates into CASSYDTFRPYNEQFF.

A single count supports this clone. J is TRBJ2-1 and V is TRBV3-1 (or the pseudogene TRBV3-2); D is perhaps TRBD1 (5 bases). Per the germline V gene, CDR1 is LGHDT and CDR2 is YNNKEL (reference sequence). The germline V and J ends were trimmed by 1 base and 0 bases, with 16 bases remaining between them. The CDR3 sequence is 18 residues long. The CDR3 loop reads CASSQAVAGKISYNEQFF. As DNA, the CDR3 is TGTGCCAGCAGCCAAGCTGTGGCAGGGAAGATCTCCTACAATGAGCAGTTCTTC.

This clone turned up a few times. The V and J genes are TRBV7-8 and TRBJ2-1; possibly TRBD2 for D (6 bases). V lost 1 base and J lost 9, with 10 bases in between. Per the germline V gene, CDR1 is SGHVS and CDR2 is FQNEAQ. The length of the CDR3 is 13 residues. CDR3 in DNA: TGTGCCAGCAGCTTAGAACTAGCATTTGAGCAGTTCTTC. Amino acid sequence: CASSLELAFEQFF.

The J gene is TRBJ2-7, the V gene TRBV28, with D possibly TRBD1 on 5 matching bases. V was pared by 6 bases and J by 0 bases, with 9 bases between. Germline CDR1 MDHEN, CDR2 SYDVKM. This CDR3 has 13 residues. The CDR3 bases are TGTGCCAGCAGGCCGACAGCCTCCTACGAGCAGTACGTC. Its protein is CASRPTASYEQYV.